The sequence of this T cell receptor beta chain was determined in a study of neurological immune-mediated disorders. The study's findings and limits: HTLV-1-associated myelopathy led in TCR clonal expansion, while multiple sclerosis ranked lowest, below healthy controls.

The germline CDR1 and CDR2 sequences are SQVTM and ANQGSEA. The CDR3 spans 14 residues. V was pared by 5 bases and J by 4 bases, with 17 bases between. Every sequencing run generated over 160 million TCR-beta sequences from 15-18 subjects. TCRdb reprocessed the 5' RACE reads via MiXCR and lists one record per CDR3 protein. Of 84,000 or so distinct CDR3 sequences listed, around 10% are singletons. This clonotype has at least ten counts. Its antigen is still unknown. Specimen: PBMCs. The gene calls are TRBV29-1 and TRBJ1-1; a possible D gene is TRBD1 (6 bases). The source is a man between 40 and 49 years old in good health. The DNA of the CDR3 is TGCAGCGTTAACAACAGGGTAGCGGGCACTGAAGCTTTCTTT. Residues: CSVNNRVAGTEAFF.